The 30 T cell receptor beta chains listed next were all sequenced from one sample in a study of molecular identifiers for immune sequencing clone quantification (dated by TCRdb to the late 2010s). Receptors were amplified or captured by PCR. Sequenced on an Illumina HiSeq 4000. Using fastp at Q25 and MiXCR, TCRdb reprocessed the public reads and kept productive beta chains. Rows matching on CDR3 protein sequence are summarized as one entry with the most common DNA and genes. This sample lists about 640,000 distinct CDR3 sequences; about 20% were detected once. 0.75% to 0.95% of the sample is taken by the ten largest. Sequencing input: naive CD8+ T cells from blood, with Jurkat cell RNA spiked in. The cell subset or site label on this specimen signifies: FACS-sorted CD8+CD4-CCR7+CD45RA+ naive T cells. Receptor source: a human donor in good health. Some libraries in this study had Jurkat cell RNA spiked in.

There are many counts of this clonotype. This sequence joins TRBV27 and TRBJ1-5; unclear D gene. Trimming took 4 bases from V and 7 from J, leaving 8 bases between them. The CDR3 has 12 residues. Germline V gives CDR1 MNHEY, CDR2 SMNVEV (reference sequence). The CDR3 protein is CASSSYGQPQHF. CDR3 nucleotide sequence: TGTGCCAGCAGTTCTTACGGGCAGCCCCAGCATTTT.

CDR3 protein: CAGRRGQGDYGYTF. DNA of the CDR3: TGTGCCGGTCGTCGAGGACAGGGGGACTATGGCTACACCTTC. The gene calls are TRBV5-5 and TRBJ1-2; 10 positions agree with TRBD1. This CDR3 is built from 14 residues. Trimming cost V 10 bases and J 3 bases; bases outside gene matches: 9. Germline V gene lookup returns CDR1 SGHKS and CDR2 YYEKEE (reference sequence).

This clonotype was seen ten or more times. The V gene is TRBV27, the J gene TRBJ1-5, with unresolved D. This CDR3 is 15 amino acids long. Per the germline V gene, CDR1 is MNHEY and CDR2 is SMNVEV (reference sequence). V was pared by 3 bases and J by 0 bases, with 9 bases between. As DNA, the CDR3 is TGTGCCAGCAGTTTGACCCAGTATAGCAATCAGCCCCAGCATTTT. The encoded protein is CASSLTQYSNQPQHF.

The gene calls are TRBV9 and TRBJ2-7; D is ambiguous. The germline V and J ends were trimmed by 0 bases and 2 bases, with 9 bases remaining between them. This CDR3 is 14 amino acids long. Germline values: CDR1 SGDLS, CDR2 YYNGEE. This CDR3 is CASSVDGTPYEQYF. CDR3 sequence (DNA): TGTGCCAGCAGCGTAGACGGAACGCCCTACGAGCAGTACTTC.

As regards this clonotype: With a much larger clone just one base away, this may be a read error. The conserved final phenylalanine or tryptophan is absent from the CDR3, which likely points to a read error. V usage is TRBV5-1 and J usage is TRBJ2-7; D call uncertain. Trimming stripped 5 bases from V and 2 bases from J, with 11 bases between. This CDR3 comprises 13 residues. Looked up from germline, CDR1 is SGHRS and CDR2 is YFSETQ. The CDR3 nucleotides are TGCGCCAGCAGTCCGCCAAGCGCCTACGAGCAGTACTAC. Protein: CASSPPSAYEQYY.

This clonotype was observed a handful of times. The V gene is TRBV7-9, the J gene TRBJ2-5, with 7 bases that match TRBD1. The CDR3 is 16 residues long. Germline V gene data show CDR1 as SEHNR and CDR2 as FQNEAQ (reference sequence). V lost 5 bases and J lost 3; bases outside the gene matches: 12. Here the CDR3 reads CASSPWARGTEETQYF. The DNA of the CDR3 is TGTGCCAGCAGCCCTTGGGCTCGAGGGACAGAAGAGACCCAGTACTTC.

The chain recombines TRBV6-2 or TRBV6-3 with TRBJ2-1; 7 positions match TRBD1. Germline trimming cut 6 bases from V and 15 bases from J; bases unmatched to any gene: 17. Germline V CDR1 and CDR2: MNHEY, SVGEGT. This CDR3 has 14 residues. CDR3 DNA sequence: TGTGCCAGCAGCCCCCTTCCCCCTTCGAGACAGGGGTTCTTC. This translates into CASSPLPPSRQGFF.

The V call is TRBV20-1, the J call TRBJ2-2, with 13 bases identical to TRBD2. CDR1 DFQATT and CDR2 SNEGSKA come from the germline V gene (reference sequence). After removal of 0 bases from V and 7 bases from J, the junction contained 14 bases not matched to a gene. CDR3 length equals 19 residues. The CDR3 loop reads CSARDPGLAGPTQGGELFF. The CDR3 DNA reads as TGCAGTGCTAGAGATCCGGGACTAGCGGGACCAACCCAGGGCGGGGAGCTGTTTTTT.

Concerning this clonotype itself: The junction and the germline gene differ at one end; a read error may be behind it. The chain uses TRBV27 and TRBJ1-6; 9 positions match TRBD1. Germline V gives CDR1 MNHEY, CDR2 SMNVEV (reference sequence). CDR3 length equals 16 residues. CDR3 in amino acids: CASSSKQGAWNLPLHF. CDR3 bases: TGTGCCAGCAGTTCGAAACAGGGGGCGTGGAATTTACCCCTCCACTTT.

Note on this clonotype: Mismatch with germline at one junction end may stem from a read error. The chain combines TRBV6-5 with TRBJ2-7; 7 nucleotides match TRBD2. Germline assignment: CDR1 MNHEY and CDR2 SVGAGI. CDR3 length: 15 residues. The CDR3 DNA reads as TGTACCAGCAGTCAAGCGGGACTCGGATCCTACGAGCAGTACTTC. It translates to CTSSQAGLGSYEQYF.

This clonotype was counted at least ten times. The chain combines TRBV7-9 with TRBJ2-7, with 10 nucleotides matching TRBD2. The germline V gene has CDR1 SEHNR and CDR2 FQNEAQ (reference sequence). With 5 bases clipped from V and 4 bases from J, the junction kept 11 bases outside the gene matches. The CDR3 contains 16 residues. The CDR3: CASSVGVAGGWYEQYF. In DNA form, the CDR3 reads TGTGCCAGCAGCGTGGGTGTAGCGGGGGGCTGGTACGAGCAGTACTTC.

This clonotype was seen a few times. V is TRBV20-1 and J is TRBJ1-2; TRBD1 aligns across 7 bases. The V segment lost 1 base and the J segment 4 bases; nucleotides outside the gene matches: 6. This CDR3 spans 14 amino acids. Germline CDR1 and CDR2: DFQATT and SNEGSKA (reference sequence). This CDR3 is CSARGSTGIYGYTF. The CDR3 DNA reads TGCAGTGCTAGAGGATCGACAGGGATCTATGGCTACACCTTC.

This clonotype was picked up many times. The chain couples TRBV7-2 to TRBJ2-7; D is possibly TRBD2 (7 bases). The CDR3 is made up of 15 amino acids. V shed 1 base and J shed 3 bases, with 13 bases lying between them. The germline gives CDR1 SGHTA, CDR2 FQGNSA. The CDR3 reads CASSLEGGHNYEQYF. DNA of the CDR3: TGTGCCAGCAGCTTAGAGGGGGGGCACAACTACGAGCAGTACTTC.

This clonotype was seen ten or more times. The chain combines TRBV6-2 or TRBV6-3 with TRBJ2-3; D ambiguous. The V gene's germline CDR1 is MNHEY and CDR2 SVGEGT. The V gene lost 4 bases and the J gene lost 0 bases, with 5 bases spanning the gap. This CDR3 region has 13 residues. The DNA of the CDR3 is TGTGCCAGCAGTTGGGTTAGCACAGATACGCAGTATTTT. Translating gives CASSWVSTDTQYF.

Concerning this clonotype itself: A clone one base away is much larger, so this may be a read error. V and J are TRBV1 and TRBJ2-3; the table gives TRBD2 as D, unverified against the DNA. TRBV1 is labeled a pseudogene. This CDR3 has 19 residues. The CDR3 region is CTSRQTVTSGRAGTDTQYF. The CDR3 DNA is TGCACCAGCAGACAAACCGTGACTAGCGGGAGGGCTGGCACAGATACGCAGTATTTT.

This clonotype has ten or more counts. This chain uses TRBV19 with TRBJ2-2, with TRBD1 identical over 9 bases. With V trimmed by 8 bases and J by 6 bases, 7 bases remained unmatched. CDR3 length: 14 residues. Germline assignment: CDR1 LNHDA and CDR2 SQIVND (reference sequence). In nucleotides, the CDR3 is TGTGCCAGTGGAAGGGACAGGGATCCCGGGGAGCTGTTTTTT. Translating gives CASGRDRDPGELFF.

The gene calls are TRBV20-1 and TRBJ2-1, with 9 bases aligning to TRBD2. This CDR3 region has 13 residues. The germline gives CDR1 DFQATT, CDR2 SNEGSKA (reference sequence). With 4 bases clipped from V and 7 bases from J, the junction kept 5 bases outside the gene matches. The CDR3 sequence: CSAIAGDGNEQFF. The CDR3 nucleotides are TGCAGTGCTATAGCGGGGGACGGGAATGAGCAGTTCTTC.

V is TRBV2 and J is TRBJ2-7; 9 nucleotides match TRBD2. The germline V gene has CDR1 SNHLY and CDR2 FYNNEI. The CDR3 runs to 15 residues. Trimming at V came to 8 bases and at J to 4 bases, leaving 12 bases not matched to a gene. CDR3 sequence: CASCGRGGQWYEQYF. The CDR3 DNA reads TGTGCCAGCTGTGGGCGGGGGGGCCAATGGTACGAGCAGTACTTC.

At least ten counts were recorded for this clonotype. The chain combines TRBV13 with TRBJ2-1; no clear D. CDR1 is PRHDT, CDR2 FYEKMQ, per germline (reference sequence). With 5 bases removed from V and 7 bases from J, the gap between germline ends came to 9 bases. The CDR3 is 12 residues long. CDR3 DNA: TGTGCCAGCAGCCTCAGAGGAAATGAGCAGTTCTTC. Translated: CASSLRGNEQFF.

The chain recombines TRBV6-7 with TRBJ1-1; D gene ambiguous. TRBV6-7 is marked as an open reading frame, function uncertain. V dropped 0 bases and J dropped 8 bases, with 16 bases sitting between them. This CDR3 spans 15 amino acids. In nucleotides, the CDR3 is TGTGCCAGCAGTTACTCATGGCGCCCGCGGTCGGAAGCTTTCTTT. This gives the protein CASSYSWRPRSEAFF.

This clonotype was seen more than once but under ten times. The CDR3 DNA sequence: TGTGCCAGCAGTTCCATACTAGCACCGTACGAGCAGTACTTC. Its protein is CASSSILAPYEQYF. V usage is TRBV6-2 or TRBV6-3 and J usage is TRBJ2-7; D may be TRBD2 (6 bases). This CDR3 contains 14 residues. The germline gives CDR1 MNHEY, CDR2 SVGEGT. Trimming stripped 4 bases from V and 4 bases from J, with 14 bases between.

The chain has TRBV20-1 and TRBJ2-3, with D maybe TRBD2 (5 bases). The V gene's germline CDR1 is DFQATT and CDR2 SNEGSKA (reference sequence). The CDR3 has 16 residues. V lost 6 bases and J 4 bases, leaving 23 bases between the germline ends. CDR3 protein: CSAHPYNLVRADTQYF. The CDR3 DNA follows: TGCAGTGCCCACCCCTATAACCTAGTGCGGGCAGATACGCAGTATTTT.

Only a few counts were recorded for this clonotype. This chain links TRBV28 with TRBJ1-1, with TRBD1 identical over 7 bases. Unmatched junction bases numbered 7, after V lost 6 bases and J lost 3 bases. The CDR3 runs 14 residues. CDR1 is MDHEN and CDR2 is SYDVKM in the germline V gene. CDR3 sequence (DNA): TGTGCCAGCAGATCCGGGACAGCTTACACTGAAGCTTTCTTT. Translating gives CASRSGTAYTEAFF.

This clonotype appeared a few times. As DNA, the CDR3 is TGTGCCAGTAGTCCTGGGACAGGCCGAGCATCGAATCAGCCCCAGCATTTT. This gives the protein CASSPGTGRASNQPQHF. The chain is built from TRBV19 and TRBJ1-5; TRBD1 agrees at 8 bases. J gave up 4 bases and V 5 bases, and 13 bases lay outside the gene matches. CDR1 is LNHDA and CDR2 is SQIVND in the germline V gene (reference sequence). This CDR3 has 17 residues.

V usage is TRBV4-1 and J usage is TRBJ2-3, with a weak D call TRBD1 (6 bases). The V end was cut by 3 bases, the J end by 2 bases, with 12 bases between. Germline CDR1 is MGHRA and CDR2 is YSYEKL. The CDR3 has 15 amino acids. The CDR3 loop is CASSQTGSLTDTQYF. DNA of the CDR3: TGCGCCAGCAGCCAGACAGGTTCCCTCACAGATACGCAGTATTTT.

The V call is TRBV15, the J call TRBJ2-3, with TRBD2 matching over 9 bases. The CDR3 has 14 residues. Germline V gives CDR1 LNHNV, CDR2 YYDKDF (reference sequence). Trimming took 11 bases from V and 3 from J; bases not matched to a gene: 9. CDR3 bases: TGTGCCGCACATAGCGGGAGCGGTACAGATACGCAGTATTTT. It translates to CAAHSGSGTDTQYF.

This clonotype was counted between two and nine times. A read error may be the cause here, since a much bigger clone is one base away. V gene TRBV11-2 combines with J gene TRBJ2-7, with 9 bases aligning to TRBD2. CDR3 length: 15 residues. V lost 5 bases, J lost 2 bases, and 7 bases stayed unmatched. Germline V gene data show CDR1 as SGHAT and CDR2 as FQNNGV. This CDR3 is CASSTRTSDPYEQYF. In nucleotides, the CDR3 is TGTGCCAGCAGCACCCGGACTAGCGACCCCTACGAGCAGTACTTC.

This clonotype was observed many times. The chain recombines TRBV7-6 with TRBJ2-7; a weak D match, TRBD2 (7 bases). Germline V lookup: CDR1 SGHVS, CDR2 FNYEAQ. The CDR3 is 15 residues long. V shed 5 bases and J shed 4 bases, with 18 bases lying between them. CDR3: CASSPVGRGEYEQYF. The DNA for the CDR3 is TGTGCCAGCAGCCCCGTGGGGAGGGGGGAATACGAGCAGTACTTC.

This clonotype has ten or more counts. This chain links TRBV4-1 with TRBJ1-1, with D unresolved. The CDR3 is made up of 15 amino acids. CDR1 and CDR2 (germline): MGHRA, YSYEKL. V was clipped by 0 bases and J by 2 bases, with 10 bases between them. CDR3 sequence: CASSQDPGLNTEAFF. CDR3 sequence (DNA): TGCGCCAGCAGCCAAGATCCGGGATTAAACACTGAAGCTTTCTTT.

This clonotype was recorded at least ten times. The CDR3 DNA reads TGTGCCAGCAGCACGAGGACAGCTTGGGGAAACATTCAGTACTTC. Its translation: CASSTRTAWGNIQYF. The gene calls are TRBV7-9 and TRBJ2-4, with a tentative D call TRBD1 (6 bases). The CDR3 is 15 amino acids. Germline CDR1 is SEHNR and CDR2 is FQNEAQ (reference sequence). Trimming pared 5 bases from V and 6 bases from J, leaving 17 bases between.